The 17 T cell receptor beta chains below come from one sample, sequenced in a study of blood T cell repertoires in COVID-19 (dated by TCRdb to about 2020). The protocol used for the library was the immunoSEQ multiplex PCR assay. The immuneACCESS repertoire file appears here via TCRdb, limited to in-frame rearrangements. These files lack a portion of the clones; in checked studies, under half of the deficit traces to unresolved V genes, and the cause of the others is not known. The sample data list about 270,000 clones, and approximately 89% of these were observed just once. Of the sample, 2.8% is held by the ten largest clones. Sequenced sample: PBMCs or T cells enriched from blood (not recorded which). The receptors here all came from a man aged 40-49 years who had been exposed to COVID-19.

J is TRBJ1-3 and V is TRBV7-8, with a tentative D call TRBD1 (6 bases). The CDR3 runs to 18 residues. The ends were cut back, 4 bases at V and 4 bases at J, with 23 bases in the middle. Germline-derived CDR1 and CDR2 are SGHVS and FQNEAQ. The chain's CDR3 is CASSSRPPSGTKGNTIYF. The CDR3 DNA reads as TGTGCCAGCAGCTCAAGGCCACCGTCCGGGACAAAGGGAAACACCATATATTTT.

The chain uses TRBV25-1 and TRBJ2-3; no clear D gene. Germline V gene data show CDR1 as MGHDK and CDR2 as SYGVNS. The CDR3 extends over 14 amino acids. The V and J ends lost 0 bases and 1 base respectively, with 5 bases between them. CDR3 region: CASSEYGGTDTQYF. The CDR3, as DNA: TGTGCCAGCAGTGAATACGGTGGCACAGATACGCAGTATTTT.

The chain links TRBV3-1 (or the pseudogene TRBV3-2) to TRBJ2-7, with TRBD1 identical over 9 bases. The CDR3 contains 16 residues. With 3 bases clipped from V and 4 bases from J, the junction kept 10 bases outside the gene matches. Germline CDR1 LGHDT, CDR2 YNNKEL (reference sequence). The CDR3 is CASSQVIGTGNYEQYF. Here the CDR3 DNA reads TGTGCCAGCAGCCAGGTCATTGGGACAGGGAATTACGAGCAGTACTTC.

The chain joins TRBV11-2 to TRBJ2-7; 11 bases agree with TRBD1. This CDR3 contains 15 residues. Losses at the gene ends were 5 bases for V and 5 bases for J; bases not matched to a gene: 8. Germline V gene data show CDR1 as SGHAT and CDR2 as FQNNGV. The CDR3 nucleotides are TGTGCCAGCAGCCCCAGGACAGGGGGCGCGGACGAGCAGTACTTC. Its protein product is CASSPRTGGADEQYF.

The gene calls are TRBV4-2 and TRBJ1-1, with TRBD1 identical over 8 bases. V lost 1 base, J lost 3 bases, and 7 bases stayed unmatched. This CDR3 comprises 16 residues. Looked up from germline, CDR1 is LGHNA and CDR2 is YNFKEQ. This CDR3 is CASSQARAGGHTEAFF. In DNA form, the CDR3 reads TGTGCCAGCAGCCAAGCTAGGGCAGGGGGCCACACTGAAGCTTTCTTT.

The chain links TRBV18 to TRBJ2-1, with 7 positions matching TRBD2. This CDR3 is built from 17 residues. Trimming took 2 bases from V and 6 from J; bases not matched to a gene: 13. The germline gives CDR1 KGHSH, CDR2 LQKENI. The CDR3 loop reads CASSPGLAEYKSNEQFF. The CDR3 DNA sequence: TGTGCCAGCTCACCAGGGCTAGCGGAATACAAAAGCAATGAGCAGTTCTTC.

The J gene is TRBJ2-7, the V gene TRBV5-1, with TRBD2 identical over 9 bases. The length of the CDR3 is 14 residues. CDR1 is SGHRS and CDR2 is YFSETQ in the germline V gene. Unmatched junction bases numbered 7, after V lost 3 bases and J lost 6 bases. Here the CDR3 reads CASSSPGLASEQYF. CDR3 nucleotide sequence: TGCGCCAGCAGCTCGCCGGGACTAGCATCCGAGCAGTACTTC.

The V and J genes are TRBV7-9 and TRBJ1-2; TRBD1 aligns across 9 bases. Germline CDR1 reads SEHNR; CDR2 reads FQNEAQ (reference sequence). V shed 4 bases and J 5 bases; nucleotides not matched to a gene: 5. There are 14 residues in the CDR3. CDR3 coding DNA: TGTGCCAGCAGCTCTCCCGGGACAGGGTATGGCTACACCTTC. Protein: CASSSPGTGYGYTF.

The rearrangement uses TRBV30 and TRBJ2-1; 8 bases map to TRBD2. Trimming took 3 bases from V and 6 from J; bases not matched to a gene: 4. CDR3 size: 13 residues. CDR1 is GTSNPN and CDR2 is SVGIG in the germline V gene (reference sequence). CDR3 nucleotide sequence: TGTGCCTGGAGAGGACTAGCTAGCAATGAGCAGTTCTTC. Protein: CAWRGLASNEQFF. Full variable domain (missing parts from reference TRBV30 and TRBJ2-1): SQTIHQWPATLVQPVGSPLSLECTVEGTSNPNLYWYRQAAGRGLQLLFYSVGIGQISSEVPQNLSASRPQDRQFILSSKKLLLSDSGFYLCAWRGLASNEQFFGPGTRLTVL.

The V call is TRBV7-9, the J call TRBJ2-6, with a tentative D call TRBD1 (6 bases). V shed 4 bases and J shed 2 bases, with 9 bases lying between them. The CDR3 contains 15 residues. Germline V gene lookup returns CDR1 SEHNR and CDR2 FQNEAQ (reference sequence). DNA for the CDR3: TGTGCCAGCAGCTCCAACAGGGCTGGGGCCAACGTCCTGACTTTC. Protein sequence: CASSSNRAGANVLTF. The full variable domain, its missing parts supplied by reference TRBV7-9 and TRBJ2-6, is DTGVSQNPRHKITKRGQNVTFRCDPISEHNRLYWYRQTLGQGPEFLTYFQNEAQLEKSRLLSDRFSAERPKGSFSTLEIQRTEQGDSAMYLCASSSNRAGANVLTFGAGSRLTVL.

The chain combines TRBV7-2 with TRBJ2-7, with unresolved D. V shed 4 bases and J shed 2 bases, with 9 bases lying between them. Germline V gene lookup returns CDR1 SGHTA and CDR2 FQGNSA. This CDR3 region has 13 residues. CDR3 protein: CASSSLFPYEQYF. CDR3 sequence (DNA): TGTGCCAGCAGCTCCCTCTTTCCCTACGAGCAGTACTTC.

The rearrangement links TRBV14 to TRBJ1-1, with TRBD1 matching over 11 bases. The CDR3 runs to 16 residues. Germline CDR1 SGHDN, CDR2 FVKESK. The trim removed 0 bases at V and 7 bases at J, leaving 7 bases unmatched. CDR3 nucleotide sequence: TGTGCCAGCAGCCAAGATAGGCAGGGACAGGGGGTTGAAGCTTTCTTT. It yields the protein CASSQDRQGQGVEAFF.

The chain carries TRBV2 and TRBJ2-1, with TRBD2 identical over 7 bases. The germline CDR1 and CDR2 sequences are SNHLY and FYNNEI. This CDR3 is 14 amino acids long. Unmatched junction bases numbered 9, after V lost 5 bases and J lost 8 bases. CDR3 bases: TGTGCCAGCAGTAGAAGCGGGGAGGGCGATGAGCAGTTCTTC. This sequence encodes CASSRSGEGDEQFF. Full variable domain (outside the CDR3, taken from reference TRBV2 and TRBJ2-1): EPEVTQTPSHQVTQMGQEVILRCVPISNHLYFYWYRQILGQKVEFLVSFYNNEISEKSEIFDDQFSVERPDGSNFTLKIRSTKLEDSAMYFCASSRSGEGDEQFFGPGTRLTVL.

A remark on this clone: In the same sample, other DNA sequences code for this CDR3. The J gene is TRBJ2-5, the V gene TRBV6-1, with D perhaps matching TRBD2 (5 bases). CDR1 is MNHNS, CDR2 SASEGT, per germline. The CDR3 covers 13 residues. V gave up 3 bases and J gave up 3 bases, with 8 bases separating them. The chain's CDR3 is CASSEGAKETQYF. In DNA form, the CDR3 reads TGTGCCAGCAGTGAGGGAGCGAAAGAGACCCAGTACTTC.

The chain links TRBV7-9 to TRBJ1-6; D gene ambiguous. CDR3 length equals 14 residues. V was cut by 2 bases and J by 8 bases, with 10 bases left in between. The V gene's germline CDR1 is SEHNR and CDR2 FQNEAQ (reference sequence). CDR3 nucleotides: TGTGCCAGCAGCTTAAGGCCGGGAGATTCACCCCTCCACTTT. It yields the protein CASSLRPGDSPLHF.

This clone was picked up one time. The chain has TRBV6-5 and TRBJ2-2; TRBD2 matches 11 bases. J was trimmed by 6 bases and V by 10 bases; bases with no gene match: 10. The germline V gene has CDR1 MNHEY and CDR2 SVGAGI. The CDR3 is made up of 15 amino acids. The CDR3 reads CATALPSGRSGELFF. CDR3 DNA sequence: TGTGCCACAGCCCTCCCTAGCGGGAGGTCCGGGGAGCTGTTTTTT.

The J gene is TRBJ2-1, the V gene TRBV20-1; 10 bases line up with TRBD2. The CDR3 extends over 16 amino acids. Germline CDR1 reads DFQATT; CDR2 reads SNEGSKA (reference sequence). V lost 3 bases to trimming and J lost 5 bases; unmatched junction nucleotides: 10. The CDR3 DNA reads as TGCAGTGCTAGTCACCCCCTAGCGGGAGACGACAATGAGCAGTTCTTC. Translated, it gives CSASHPLAGDDNEQFF.